This TCR beta chain is drawn from a study of T-cell reconstitution after alpha-beta-depleted transplantation in children. Germline-derived CDR1 and CDR2 are SGHRS and YFSETQ. This CDR3 spans 16 amino acids. The V and J ends lost 2 bases and 7 bases respectively, with 16 bases between them. TCRbeta library preparation incorporated unique molecular identifiers. TCRdb independently ran MiXCR on the PCR reads; one entry per CDR3 protein. The sample shows roughly 200,000 distinct CDR3 sequences, about 15% of them seen only once. The material sequenced was PBMCs from the stem cell graft donor, taken from the stem cell graft. The chain recombines TRBV5-1 with TRBJ1-6; D is possibly TRBD1 (5 bases). This TCR came from a human donor who donated a stem cell graft to a child with acute lymphoblastic leukemia. The CDR3 loop reads CASSLHPGTENSPLHF. CDR3 coding DNA: TGCGCCAGCAGCTTACACCCCGGGACGGAGAATTCACCCCTCCACTTT.